These 17 T cell receptor beta chains were sequenced from one sample in a study of Ad26.COV2.S vaccination and SARS-CoV-2 variants. Treatment of the sample: roughly 18 received Ad26.COV2.S at low or high dose, single or two shots; roughly five received placebo; per-sample allocation not given. It was on day 63 after the first vaccine or placebo injection that samples were taken. Method: immunoSEQ multiplex PCR; TCRdb's copy keeps in-frame clones and lacks some. The data show fewer than 500,000 clones, around 90% seen once. The sequencing here drew on peripheral blood, taken in a trial of Ad26.COV2.S vaccine versus placebo. These receptors originate from a person between 18 and 60 years old who received the Ad26.COV2.S COVID-19 vaccine or a placebo.

The chain recombines TRBV6-6 with TRBJ1-5; TRBD1 might be the D (5 bases). CDR1 and CDR2 (germline): MNHNY, SVGAGI (reference sequence). This CDR3 comprises 14 residues. V was clipped by 6 bases and J by 6 bases, with 15 bases between them. As DNA, the CDR3 is TGTGCCAGCAGGGCAGGGAATAGGGCTCAGCCCCAGCATTTT. Residues: CASRAGNRAQPQHF.

The J gene is TRBJ2-2, the V gene TRBV30; D not certain. Looked up from germline, CDR1 is GTSNPN and CDR2 is SVGIG (reference sequence). Trimming cost V 2 bases and J 6 bases, with 13 bases left between them. This CDR3 is built from 14 residues. In nucleotides, the CDR3 is TGTGCCTGGAGTTCTAGTTTCCCGGCCGGGGAGCTGTTTTTT. This gives the protein CAWSSSFPAGELFF.

J is TRBJ2-7 and V is TRBV27; 10 nucleotides align to TRBD1. The V gene's germline CDR1 is MNHEY and CDR2 SMNVEV (reference sequence). This CDR3 comprises 16 residues. The V gene end was trimmed by 5 bases and the J gene end by 3 bases; junction bases not matched to a gene: 10. The CDR3 here is CASSKADRGRYYEQYF. CDR3 bases: TGTGCCAGCAGTAAGGCAGACAGGGGGCGTTACTACGAGCAGTACTTC.

This rearrangement joins TRBV3-1 (or the pseudogene TRBV3-2) to TRBJ2-1; the match to TRBD2 covers 7 bases. From germline, CDR1 is LGHDT and CDR2 YNNKEL (reference sequence). CDR3 length: 16 amino acids. V dropped 2 bases and J dropped 0; count of bases not matched to a gene: 4. The CDR3 region is CASSQLAVSSYNEQFF. CDR3 DNA: TGTGCCAGCAGCCAACTAGCGGTCAGCTCCTACAATGAGCAGTTCTTC.

The chain has TRBV5-1 and TRBJ2-3; D may be TRBD1 or TRBD2 (5 bases each). CDR1 and CDR2 from the germline V gene are SGHRS and YFSETQ. Trimming pared 0 bases from V and 3 bases from J, leaving 8 bases between. This CDR3 contains 14 residues. CDR3 sequence reads: CASSLGGTTDTQYF. The CDR3 DNA follows: TGCGCCAGCAGCTTGGGGGGGACGACAGATACGCAGTATTTT.

This sequence joins TRBV30 and TRBJ2-1, with TRBD2 as a possible D gene (6 bases). The germline V gene has CDR1 GTSNPN and CDR2 SVGIG (reference sequence). This CDR3 has 14 amino acids. V was clipped by 6 bases and J by 0 bases, with 12 bases between them. CDR3 protein: CACELADSYNEQFF. For the CDR3, the DNA is TGTGCCTGCGAACTAGCAGACTCCTACAATGAGCAGTTCTTC.

This chain joins TRBV6-2 or TRBV6-3 and TRBJ1-3; 7 nucleotides agree with TRBD1. Germline trimming cut 6 bases from V and 0 bases from J; bases unmatched to any gene: 5. The CDR3 totals 15 residues. Germline CDR1 and CDR2: MNHEY and SVGEGT. CDR3 region: CASSRDSYSGNTIYF. CDR3 coding DNA: TGTGCCAGCAGCCGGGACAGCTACTCTGGAAACACCATATATTTT.

The chain links TRBV13 to TRBJ2-7, with a possible D match to TRBD1 (6 bases). Germline V CDR1 and CDR2: PRHDT, FYEKMQ (reference sequence). Trimming took 6 bases from V and 5 from J, leaving 17 bases between them. The CDR3 runs to 14 residues. The chain's CDR3 is CASSPQGDSDEQYF. In DNA form, the CDR3 reads TGTGCCAGCAGTCCACAGGGAGATAGTGACGAGCAGTACTTC.

The rearrangement uses TRBV19 and TRBJ2-3; D is uncertain. The germline CDR1 and CDR2 sequences are LNHDA and SQIVND (reference sequence). V was trimmed by 1 base and J by 6 bases, leaving 14 bases between them. The CDR3 length is 15 residues. The CDR3 DNA follows: TGTGCCAGTAGTATAGTTTCCGGAGCTTGGGATACGCAGTATTTT. Translating gives CASSIVSGAWDTQYF.

This rearrangement joins TRBV18 to TRBJ2-1; 9 bases align to TRBD2. In germline, CDR1 is KGHSH, CDR2 LQKENI. V shed 3 bases and J 3 bases; nucleotides not matched to a gene: 9. This CDR3 region has 17 residues. CDR3 residues: CASSPSLAGNGYNEQFF. The CDR3 nucleotides read TGTGCCAGCTCACCCTCCCTAGCGGGAAACGGCTACAATGAGCAGTTCTTC.

V and J are TRBV5-1 and TRBJ2-5; perhaps TRBD2 as D (7 bases). Trimming took 0 bases from V and 1 from J, leaving 16 bases between them. This CDR3 region has 17 residues. Per the germline V gene, CDR1 is SGHRS and CDR2 is YFSETQ. CDR3 nucleotide sequence: TGCGCCAGCAGCTTGGGTTTAAGGGGGGGGACCCAAGAGACCCAGTACTTC. Protein: CASSLGLRGGTQETQYF.

The chain has TRBV4-1 and TRBJ1-2; D gene uncertain. This CDR3 spans 16 amino acids. Germline V gives CDR1 MGHRA, CDR2 YSYEKL. V was clipped by 3 bases and J by 0 bases, with 14 bases between them. This chain's CDR3 is CASSHPDPGPNYGYTF. CDR3 nucleotides: TGCGCCAGCAGCCACCCTGACCCAGGCCCTAACTATGGCTACACCTTC.

The V call is TRBV4-3, the J call TRBJ1-5, with D uncertain. The CDR3 loop spans 13 amino acids. Germline assignment: CDR1 LGHNA and CDR2 YSLEER. V was trimmed by 0 bases and J by 6 bases, leaving 6 bases between them. CDR3 bases: TGCGCCAGCAGCCAAGACTTAATTCAGCCCCAGCATTTT. It translates to CASSQDLIQPQHF.

This chain uses TRBV6-2 or TRBV6-3 with TRBJ2-7; D may be TRBD2 (6 bases). The CDR3 spans 15 residues. Trimming cost V 2 bases and J 0 bases, with 11 bases left between them. Germline lookup yields CDR1 MNHEY and CDR2 SVGEGT. CDR3 sequence (DNA): TGTGCCAGCAGTTACGGTAGCGGAGACTCCTACGAGCAGTACTTC. This encodes CASSYGSGDSYEQYF.

V and J are TRBV5-1 and TRBJ2-2, with 12 bases lining up with TRBD2. The junction had 3 bases not matched to a gene; V was cut back by 4 bases and J by 2 bases. Per the germline V gene, CDR1 is SGHRS and CDR2 is YFSETQ. This CDR3 is built from 16 residues. CDR3 in DNA: TGCGCCAGCAGCGCCGGACTAGCGGGAAACACCGGGGAGCTGTTTTTT. This codes for CASSAGLAGNTGELFF.

V usage is TRBV11-2 and J usage is TRBJ2-1; TRBD1 aligns across 9 bases. V shed 4 bases, J shed 0 bases, and the junction held 4 bases outside the gene matches. This CDR3 region has 16 residues. CDR1 is SGHAT and CDR2 is FQNNGV in the germline V gene. This chain's CDR3 is CASSYRGQASYNEQFF. The CDR3 nucleotides read TGTGCCAGCAGCTACAGGGGGCAGGCCTCCTACAATGAGCAGTTCTTC. Based on the CDR3 plus reference TRBV11-2 and TRBJ2-1, the full variable domain is EAGVAQSPRYKIIEKRQSVAFWCNPISGHATLYWYQQILGQGPKLLIQFQNNGVVDDSQLPKDRFSAERLKGVDSTLKIQPAKLEDSAVYLCASSYRGQASYNEQFFGPGTRLTVL.

The V gene is TRBV2, the J gene TRBJ2-1; TRBD2 matches at 10 bases. The CDR3 runs 15 residues. The germline V gene has CDR1 SNHLY and CDR2 FYNNEI. Germline trimming cut 6 bases from V and 5 bases from J; bases unmatched to any gene: 7. The CDR3, as DNA: TGTGCCAGCAGGAGGCTAGCGGGAGCTGACAATGAGCAGTTCTTC. Amino acids: CASRRLAGADNEQFF.